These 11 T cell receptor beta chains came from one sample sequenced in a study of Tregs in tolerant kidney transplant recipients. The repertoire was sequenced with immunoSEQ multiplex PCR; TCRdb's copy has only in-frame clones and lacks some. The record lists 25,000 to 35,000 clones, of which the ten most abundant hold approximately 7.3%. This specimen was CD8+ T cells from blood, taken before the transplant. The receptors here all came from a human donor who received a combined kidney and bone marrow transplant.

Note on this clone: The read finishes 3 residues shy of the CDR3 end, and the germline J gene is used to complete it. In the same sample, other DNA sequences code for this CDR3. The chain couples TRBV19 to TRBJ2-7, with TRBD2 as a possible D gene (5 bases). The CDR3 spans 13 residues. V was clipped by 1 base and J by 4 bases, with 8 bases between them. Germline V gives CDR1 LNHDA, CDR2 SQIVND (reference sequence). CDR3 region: CASSIGGGYEQYF. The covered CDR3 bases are TGTGCCAGTAGTATAGGAGGCGGGTACGAG.

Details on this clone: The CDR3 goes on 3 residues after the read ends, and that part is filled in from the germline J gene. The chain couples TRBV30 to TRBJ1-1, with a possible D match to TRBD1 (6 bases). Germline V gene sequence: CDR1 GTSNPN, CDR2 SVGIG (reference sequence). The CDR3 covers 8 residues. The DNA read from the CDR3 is TGTGCCCGGACAGTG. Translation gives CARTV. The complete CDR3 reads CARTVAFF.

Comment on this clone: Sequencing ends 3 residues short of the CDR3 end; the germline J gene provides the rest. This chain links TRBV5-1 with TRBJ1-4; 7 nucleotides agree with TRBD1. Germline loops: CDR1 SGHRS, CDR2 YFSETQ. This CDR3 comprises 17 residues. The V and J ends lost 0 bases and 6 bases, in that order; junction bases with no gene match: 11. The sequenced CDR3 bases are TGCGCCAGCAGCTTGGGAAACAGGGGACCGTTCGATGAAAAA. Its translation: CASSLGNRGPFDEK. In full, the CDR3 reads CASSLGNRGPFDEKLFF.

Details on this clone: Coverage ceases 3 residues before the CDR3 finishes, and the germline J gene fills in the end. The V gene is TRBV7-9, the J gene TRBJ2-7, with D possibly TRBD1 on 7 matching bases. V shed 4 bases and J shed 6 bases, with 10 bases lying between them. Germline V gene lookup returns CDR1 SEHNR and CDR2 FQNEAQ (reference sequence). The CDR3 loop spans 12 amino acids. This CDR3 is CASSSGDSEQYF. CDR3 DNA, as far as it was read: TGTGCCAGCAGCTCGGGGGACAGCGAG.

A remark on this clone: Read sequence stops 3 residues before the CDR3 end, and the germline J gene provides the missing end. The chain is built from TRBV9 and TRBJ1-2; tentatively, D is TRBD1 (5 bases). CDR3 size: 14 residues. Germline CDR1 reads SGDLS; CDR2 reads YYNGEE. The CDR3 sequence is CASRAGTGEMGYTF. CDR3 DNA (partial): TGTGCCAGCAGGGCCGGGACGGGGGAAATGGGC.

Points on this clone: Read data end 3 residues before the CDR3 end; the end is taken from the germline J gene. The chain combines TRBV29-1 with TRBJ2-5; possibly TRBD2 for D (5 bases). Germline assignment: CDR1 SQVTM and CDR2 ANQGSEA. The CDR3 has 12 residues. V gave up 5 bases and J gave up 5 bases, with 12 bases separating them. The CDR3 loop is CSVRLARETQYF. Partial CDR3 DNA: TGCAGCGTTCGGCTAGCAAGGGAGACC.

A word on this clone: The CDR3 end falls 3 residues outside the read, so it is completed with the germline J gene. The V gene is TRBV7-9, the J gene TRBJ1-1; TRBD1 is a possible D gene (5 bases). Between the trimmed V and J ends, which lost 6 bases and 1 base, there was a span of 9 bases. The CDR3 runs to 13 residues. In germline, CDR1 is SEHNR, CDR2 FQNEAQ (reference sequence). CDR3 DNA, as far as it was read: TGTGCCAGCAGTCCCGGGGGGAACACTGAA. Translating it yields CASSPGGNTE. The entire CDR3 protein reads CASSPGGNTEAFF.

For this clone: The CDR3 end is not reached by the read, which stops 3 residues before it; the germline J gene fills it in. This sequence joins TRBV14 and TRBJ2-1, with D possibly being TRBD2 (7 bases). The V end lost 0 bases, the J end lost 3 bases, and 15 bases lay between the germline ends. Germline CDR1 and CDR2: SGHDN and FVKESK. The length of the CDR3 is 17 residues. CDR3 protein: CASSQDLGAGVYNEQFF. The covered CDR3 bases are TGTGCCAGCAGCCAAGATCTGGGGGCGGGAGTCTACAATGAG.

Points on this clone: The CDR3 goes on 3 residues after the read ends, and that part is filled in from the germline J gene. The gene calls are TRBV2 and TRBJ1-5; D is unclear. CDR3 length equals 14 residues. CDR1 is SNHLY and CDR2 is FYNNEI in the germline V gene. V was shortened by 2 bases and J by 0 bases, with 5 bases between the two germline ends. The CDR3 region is CASSELHSNQPQHF. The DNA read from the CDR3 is TGTGCCAGCAGTGAATTACATAGCAATCAGCCC.

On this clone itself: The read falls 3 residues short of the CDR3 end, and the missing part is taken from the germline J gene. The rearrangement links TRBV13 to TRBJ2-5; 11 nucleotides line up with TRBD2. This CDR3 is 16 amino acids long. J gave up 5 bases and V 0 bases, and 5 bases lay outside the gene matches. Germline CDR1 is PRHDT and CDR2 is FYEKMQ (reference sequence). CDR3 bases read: TGTGCCAGCAGCTTAGGTGGACTAGCGGGCCAGGAGACC. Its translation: CASSLGGLAGQET. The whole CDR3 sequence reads CASSLGGLAGQETQYF.

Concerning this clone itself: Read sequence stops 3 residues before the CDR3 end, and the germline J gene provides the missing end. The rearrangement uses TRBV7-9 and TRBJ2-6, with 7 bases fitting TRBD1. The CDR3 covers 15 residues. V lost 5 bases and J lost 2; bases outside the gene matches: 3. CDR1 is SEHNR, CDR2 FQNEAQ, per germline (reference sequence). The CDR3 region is CASSHRGPGANVLTF. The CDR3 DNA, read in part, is TGTGCCAGCAGCCACAGGGGCCCTGGGGCCAACGTC.